Sequencing of this TCR beta chain was carried out in a study of CD8+ T cells in alopecia areata. Reverse transcribed after extraction, RNA yielded cDNA as the sequencing template. Produced via immunoSEQ multiplex PCR; TCRdb's table is partial and in-frame only. The repertoire includes 100,000 to 150,000 clones, approximately 48% of them detected once, and roughly 20% sits in the top ten. The CDR3 is 11 residues long. Trimming left V 6 bases short and J 8 bases short, with 10 bases between. CDR1 and CDR2 from the germline V gene are MNHEY and SVGAGI. The material sequenced was CD8+ T cells sorted from blood, taken at week 0. This chain connects TRBV6-5 to TRBJ1-2; TRBD1 is a possible D gene (5 bases). The receptor's source is a human donor with alopecia areata. The chain's CDR3 is CASSPGNGYTF. The DNA of the CDR3 is TGTGCCAGCAGCCCAGGGAACGGCTACACCTTC.